The 14 T cell receptor beta chains below were found in one sample sequenced in a study of blood T cells in healthy people across ages. Primed by a sample-barcoded 5' primer and a J-beta primer mix, a second PCR proceeded for 7 to 11 cycles. TCRdb used MiXCR to reprocess the 5' RACE reads, holding one entry per CDR3 protein. The table lists some 670,000 distinct CDR3 sequences, about 51% of them singletons. Material: blood. The receptors derive from a woman of 80 years or more in good health.

This chain's CDR3 is CSARGTVNEQFF. The CDR3 DNA is TGCAGTGCGAGGGGGACAGTCAATGAGCAGTTCTTC. V and J are TRBV20-1 and TRBJ2-1, with 7 bases matching TRBD1. There are 12 residues in the CDR3. V dropped 6 bases and J dropped 6; count of bases not matched to a gene: 5. CDR1 and CDR2 (germline): DFQATT, SNEGSKA (reference sequence).

The CDR3, as DNA: TGCAGTGCCCTGGAGACTCCCACGCAGTATTTT. This codes for CSALETPTQYF. V gene TRBV20-1 combines with J gene TRBJ2-3, with unresolved D. V was trimmed by 6 bases and J by 9 bases, leaving 13 bases between them. Germline V gene sequence: CDR1 DFQATT, CDR2 SNEGSKA (reference sequence). The CDR3 extends over 11 amino acids.

This clonotype came up many times. J is TRBJ2-7 and V is TRBV3-1; TRBD1 aligns across 9 bases. The J segment lost 0 bases and the V segment lost 8 bases, leaving 2 bases of the junction unmatched. CDR3 length: 13 residues. CDR1 is LGHDT, CDR2 YNNKEL, per germline (reference sequence). The CDR3 nucleotides read TGTGCCAGCGGGGACAGGGCCTCCTACGAGCAGTACTTC. It codes for CASGDRASYEQYF.

This clonotype was recorded a few times. A much larger clone differs from this one at a single base, so this may be a read error. The V and J genes are TRBV29-1 and TRBJ2-7; 9 bases are a match to TRBD1. The V and J ends lost 7 bases and 7 bases, in that order; junction bases with no gene match: 14. CDR3 length: 14 residues. Germline loops: CDR1 SQVTM, CDR2 ANQGSEA. CDR3 sequence: CSAKRGTGNNEQYF. The CDR3 DNA reads as TGCAGCGCTAAAAGGGGGACAGGGAACAATGAGCAGTACTTC.

This clonotype has ten or more counts. The chain is built from TRBV14 and TRBJ2-5, with D hard to call. The germline gives CDR1 SGHDN, CDR2 FVKESK. The CDR3 loop spans 11 amino acids. Trimming took off 4 bases at V and 7 bases at J, with 7 bases between the two ends. The CDR3 protein is CASSRGRTQYF. The DNA for the CDR3 is TGTGCCAGCAGCCGCGGCAGGACCCAGTACTTC. Full variable domain (missing parts from reference TRBV14 and TRBJ2-5): EAGVTQFPSHSVIEKGQTVTLRCDPISGHDNLYWYRRVMGKEIKFLLHFVKESKQDESGMPNNRFLAERTGGTYSTLKVQPAELEDSGVYFCASSRGRTQYFGPGTRLLVL.

A single count supports this clonotype. At one of its ends the junction is not consistent with the germline gene, which may arise from a read error. The chain links TRBV28 to TRBJ2-3; 12 bases fit TRBD1. CDR1 MDHEN and CDR2 SYDVKM come from the germline V gene. The length of the CDR3 is 17 residues. The CDR3 spells CAGSPRPGQGAADTQYF. The CDR3 DNA reads as TGTGCCGGCAGCCCTAGACCGGGACAGGGGGCGGCAGATACGCAGTATTTT.

This clonotype was counted only a few times. V usage is TRBV25-1 and J usage is TRBJ1-2; 8 positions agree with TRBD1. The CDR3 extends over 14 amino acids. V was clipped by 7 bases and J by 0 bases; unmatched bases: 4. CDR1 and CDR2 from the germline V gene are MGHDK and SYGVNS. For the CDR3, the DNA is TGTGCCAGCATCCGGACAGGGACTAACTATGGCTACACCTTC. It translates to CASIRTGTNYGYTF.

Concerning this clonotype: Given a much more abundant clone one base away, this may be a read error. The V and J genes are TRBV7-2 and TRBJ2-5; D not certain. The J call may be faulty, since TRBJ2-1 better matches the DNA end. CDR1 is SGHTA, CDR2 FQGNSA, per germline. The CDR3 length is 13 residues. Written as DNA, the CDR3 is TGTGCCAGCAGCTTAGAACCTCAAGAGACCCAGTTCTTC. This translates into CASSLEPQETQFF.

The chain combines TRBV30 with TRBJ2-7; D call uncertain. In germline, CDR1 is GTSNPN, CDR2 SVGIG (reference sequence). The CDR3 consists of 13 residues. The V end was cut by 3 bases, the J end by 0 bases, with 9 bases between. CDR3 DNA: TGTGCCTGGAGCCTGGGGATCTCCTACGAGCAGTACTTC. Protein sequence: CAWSLGISYEQYF.

Concerning this clonotype itself: This may arise from a read error, as a much more abundant clone is one base away. The rearrangement links TRBV7-8 to TRBJ2-7; no definite D call. The germline V gene encodes CDR1 SGHVS and CDR2 FQNEAQ. The CDR3 loop spans 15 amino acids. V was shortened by 8 bases and J by 1 base, with 18 bases between the two germline ends. As DNA, the CDR3 is TGTGCCAGCCCCCACCCAGGTCCCCTATCCTACGAGCAGTACTTC. Protein sequence: CASPHPGPLSYEQYF.

This clonotype was counted ten times or more. The chain recombines TRBV3-1 with TRBJ2-5; 7 bases map to TRBD1. CDR3 length: 12 amino acids. With 4 bases clipped from V and 7 bases from J, the junction kept 3 bases outside the gene matches. Germline V gene data show CDR1 as LGHDT and CDR2 as YNNKEL (reference sequence). This CDR3 reads CASSPNRGTQYF. The CDR3 region has the DNA TGTGCCAGCAGCCCAAACAGGGGGACCCAGTACTTC.

With regard to this clonotype: Just one base apart from a much larger clone, this may be a read error. The genes are TRBV7-3 and TRBJ2-1; D is unclear. The V end was cut by 3 bases, the J end by 3 bases, with 15 bases between. Germline V gives CDR1 SGHTA, CDR2 FQGTGA. The CDR3 contains 16 residues. Here the CDR3 reads CASSFDEFSSYNEQFF. CDR3 in DNA: TGTGCCAGCAGCTTCGATGAGTTCTCCAGCTACAATGAGCAGTTCTTC.

This clonotype was found many times. The chain combines TRBV7-3 with TRBJ1-1; D possibly corresponds to TRBD1 (5 bases). Germline loops: CDR1 SGHTA, CDR2 FQGTGA. Trimming took 5 bases from V and 1 from J, leaving 14 bases between them. The CDR3 contains 15 residues. CDR3: CASSQMGPGNTEAFF. The CDR3 bases are TGTGCCAGCAGCCAAATGGGGCCAGGGAACACTGAAGCTTTCTTT.

This clonotype was observed at least ten times. The chain combines TRBV5-5 with TRBJ2-5, with D possibly being TRBD2 (5 bases). The germline V gene has CDR1 SGHKS and CDR2 YYEKEE (reference sequence). Trimming cost V 4 bases and J 5 bases, with 21 bases left between them. The CDR3 length is 16 residues. The CDR3 sequence: CASSPNAGEPFETQYF. The CDR3 bases are TGTGCCAGCAGCCCGAACGCGGGCGAACCCTTTGAGACCCAGTACTTC.